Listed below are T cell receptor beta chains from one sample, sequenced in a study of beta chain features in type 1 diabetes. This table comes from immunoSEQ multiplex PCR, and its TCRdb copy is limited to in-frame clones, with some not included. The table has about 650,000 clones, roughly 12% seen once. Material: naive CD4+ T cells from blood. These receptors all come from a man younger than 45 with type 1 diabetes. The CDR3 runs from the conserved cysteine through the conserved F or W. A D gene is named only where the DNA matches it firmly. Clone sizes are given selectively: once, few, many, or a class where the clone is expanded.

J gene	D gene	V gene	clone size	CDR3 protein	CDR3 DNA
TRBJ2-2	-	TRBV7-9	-	CASSLGQVTGELFF	TGTGCCAGCAGCTTAGGGCAGGTCACCGGGGAGCTGTTTTTT
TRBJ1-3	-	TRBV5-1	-	CASSTSSSSGNTIYF	TGCGCCAGCAGTACCAGTTCTTCCTCTGGAAACACCATATATTTT
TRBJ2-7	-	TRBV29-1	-	CSGEEGGAAGIRF	TGCAGCGGTGAAGAGGGCGGGGCGGCCGGGATTCGCTTC
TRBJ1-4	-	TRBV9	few	CASSFGQSSNEKLFF	TGTGCCAGCAGTTTTGGACAGAGCAGTAATGAAAAACTGTTTTTT
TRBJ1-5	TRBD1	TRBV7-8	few	CASSLAETIRGLGQPQHF	TGTGCCAGCAGCTTAGCGGAAACGATAAGGGGGCTCGGACAGCCCCAGCATTTT
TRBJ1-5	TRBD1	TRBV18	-	CASSPTGQGNQPQHF	TGTGCCAGCTCACCAACAGGACAGGGCAATCAGCCCCAGCATTTT
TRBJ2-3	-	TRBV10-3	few	CAISDHKGTDTQYF	TGTGCCATCAGTGACCACAAAGGCACAGATACGCAGTATTTT
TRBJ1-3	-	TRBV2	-	CAIGTSSLSGNTIYF	TGTGCCATCGGGACTTCATCCCTCTCTGGAAACACCATATATTTT
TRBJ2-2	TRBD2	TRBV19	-	CASIPRRGAGELFF	TGTGCCAGTATTCCTCGGCGGGGGGCCGGGGAGCTGTTTTTT
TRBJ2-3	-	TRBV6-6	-	CASSYSRHTDTQYF	TGTGCCAGCAGTTACTCGCGGCACACAGATACGCAGTATTTT
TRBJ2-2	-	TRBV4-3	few	CASSQESLGDTGELFF	TGCGCCAGCAGCCAAGAATCTCTCGGGGACACCGGGGAGCTGTTTTTT
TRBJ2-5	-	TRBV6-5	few	CASSYRRPLGTQYF	TGTGCCAGCAGTTACAGGAGGCCCTTAGGGACCCAGTACTTC
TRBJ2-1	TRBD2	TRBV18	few	CASSPQRGRLASDEQFF	TGTGCCAGCTCACCACAGCGGGGCCGCTTAGCGTCCGATGAGCAGTTCTTC
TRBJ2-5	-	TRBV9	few	CASSDGGQETQYF	TGTGCCAGCAGCGATGGGGGGCAAGAGACCCAGTACTTC
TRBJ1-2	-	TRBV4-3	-	CASSPKDNPGYTF	TGCGCCAGCAGCCCAAAGGACAACCCTGGCTACACCTTC
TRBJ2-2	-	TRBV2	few	CASSEATGYTGELFF	TGTGCCAGCAGTGAAGCCACAGGGTACACCGGGGAGCTGTTTTTT
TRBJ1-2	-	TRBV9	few	CASSVDRAADGYTF	TGTGCCAGCAGCGTAGATCGAGCAGCGGATGGCTACACCTTC
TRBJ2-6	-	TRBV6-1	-	CASRPGSGANVLTF	TGTGCCAGCAGACCCGGGTCTGGGGCCAACGTCCTGACTTTC
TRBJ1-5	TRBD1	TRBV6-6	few	CASSWRQGGNQPQHF	TGTGCCAGCAGTTGGAGACAGGGAGGCAATCAGCCCCAGCATTTT
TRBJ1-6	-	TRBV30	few	CAWARRVGSPLHF	TGTGCCTGGGCGAGGCGGGTCGGCTCACCCCTCCACTTT
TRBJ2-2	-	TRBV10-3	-	CAISEWAGELFF	TGTGCCATCAGTGAGTGGGCCGGGGAGCTGTTTTTT
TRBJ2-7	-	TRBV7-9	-	CASIPRVPEQWIHEQYF	TGTGCCAGCATACCTAGGGTTCCGGAGCAATGGATCCACGAGCAGTACTTC
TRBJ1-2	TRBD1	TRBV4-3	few	CASSHSDRDYGYTF	TGCGCCAGCAGCCACTCGGACAGGGACTATGGCTACACCTTC
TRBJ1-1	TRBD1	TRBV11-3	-	CASSPRTGVNTEAFF	TGTGCCAGCAGCCCTAGGACAGGCGTGAACACTGAAGCTTTCTTT
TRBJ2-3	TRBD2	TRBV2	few	CASSRLAGGHSSTDTQYF	TGTGCCAGCAGTCGCCTAGCGGGGGGACACAGTAGCACAGATACGCAGTATTTT
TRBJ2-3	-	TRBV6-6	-	CATDQGTDTQYF	TGTGCCACCGACCAGGGTACAGATACGCAGTATTTT
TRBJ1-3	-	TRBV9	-	CASSVDARSSGNTIYF	TGTGCCAGCAGCGTAGATGCCAGAAGCTCTGGAAACACCATATATTTT
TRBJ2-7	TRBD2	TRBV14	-	CASSQLYASGGIEQYF	TGTGCCAGCAGCCAGCTTTATGCAAGCGGGGGTATCGAGCAGTACTTC
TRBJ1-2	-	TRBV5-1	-	CASSSISPNYGYTF	TGCGCCAGCAGCTCGATCAGCCCTAACTATGGCTACACCTTC
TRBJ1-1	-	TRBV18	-	CASSPQEAGLGFAAFF	TGTGCCAGCTCACCACAGGAAGCCGGGCTAGGATTTGCAGCTTTCTTT
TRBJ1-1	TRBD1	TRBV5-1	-	CASSFNRGDTEAFF	TGCGCCAGCAGCTTCAACAGGGGGGACACTGAAGCTTTCTTT